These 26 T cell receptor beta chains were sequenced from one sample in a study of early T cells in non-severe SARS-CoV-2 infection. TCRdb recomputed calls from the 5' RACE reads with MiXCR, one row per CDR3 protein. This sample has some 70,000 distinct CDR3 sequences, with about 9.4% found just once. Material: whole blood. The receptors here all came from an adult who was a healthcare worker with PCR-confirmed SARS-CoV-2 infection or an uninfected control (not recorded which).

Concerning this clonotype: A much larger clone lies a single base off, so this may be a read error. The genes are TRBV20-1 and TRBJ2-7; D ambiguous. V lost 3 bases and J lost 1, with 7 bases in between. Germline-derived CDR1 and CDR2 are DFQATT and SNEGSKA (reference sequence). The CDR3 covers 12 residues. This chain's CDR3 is CSASHESYEQYF. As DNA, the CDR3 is TGCAGTGCTAGCCACGAATCCTACGAGCAGTACTTC.

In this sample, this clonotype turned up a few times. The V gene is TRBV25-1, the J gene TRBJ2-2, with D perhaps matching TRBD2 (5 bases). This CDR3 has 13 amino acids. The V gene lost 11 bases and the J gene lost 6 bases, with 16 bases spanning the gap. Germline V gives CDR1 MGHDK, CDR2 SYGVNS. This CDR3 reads CASSWGESGELFF. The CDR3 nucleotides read TGTGCCTCTTCCTGGGGAGAGTCCGGGGAGCTGTTTTTT.

The CDR3 loop reads CASSLAIWGRDTQYF. CDR3 DNA sequence: TGCGCCAGCAGCTTGGCCATCTGGGGGCGAGATACGCAGTATTTT. This chain uses TRBV5-1 with TRBJ2-3; D is possibly TRBD1 (6 bases). The CDR3 loop spans 15 amino acids. Trimming stripped 0 bases from V and 5 bases from J, with 13 bases between. The germline V gene encodes CDR1 SGHRS and CDR2 YFSETQ.

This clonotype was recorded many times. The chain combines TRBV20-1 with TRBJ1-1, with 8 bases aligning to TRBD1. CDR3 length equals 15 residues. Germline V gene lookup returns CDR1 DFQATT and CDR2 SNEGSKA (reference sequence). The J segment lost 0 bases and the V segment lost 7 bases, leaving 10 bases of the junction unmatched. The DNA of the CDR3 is TGCAGTGTTAAAGGACAGGGAAGCATGAACACTGAAGCTTTCTTT. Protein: CSVKGQGSMNTEAFF.

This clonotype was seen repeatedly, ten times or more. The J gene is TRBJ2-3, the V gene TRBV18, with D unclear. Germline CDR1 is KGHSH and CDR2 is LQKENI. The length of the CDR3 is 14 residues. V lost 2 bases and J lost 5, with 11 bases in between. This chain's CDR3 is CASSPKGEGDTQYF. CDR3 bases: TGTGCCAGCTCACCAAAGGGTGAAGGAGATACGCAGTATTTT.

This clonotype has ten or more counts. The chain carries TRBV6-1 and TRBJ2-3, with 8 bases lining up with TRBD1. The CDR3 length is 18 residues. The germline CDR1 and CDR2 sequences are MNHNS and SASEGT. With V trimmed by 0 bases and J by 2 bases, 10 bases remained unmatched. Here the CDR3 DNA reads TGTGCCAGCAGTGAAGCACAGGGGGTGACGGCCTTCACAGATACGCAGTATTTT. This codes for CASSEAQGVTAFTDTQYF.

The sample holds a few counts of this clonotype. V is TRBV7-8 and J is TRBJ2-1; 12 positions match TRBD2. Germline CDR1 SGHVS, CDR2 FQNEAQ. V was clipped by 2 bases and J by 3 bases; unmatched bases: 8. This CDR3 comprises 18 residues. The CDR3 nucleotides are TGTGCCAGCAGCTTACAAGAAGGACTAGCGGGAAACTACAATGAGCAGTTCTTC. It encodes CASSLQEGLAGNYNEQFF. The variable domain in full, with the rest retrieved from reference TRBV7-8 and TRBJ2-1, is GAGVSQSPRYKVAKRGQDVALRCDPISGHVSLFWYQQALGQGPEFLTYFQNEAQLDKSGLPSDRFFAERPEGSVSTLKIQRTQQEDSAVYLCASSLQEGLAGNYNEQFFGPGTRLTVL.

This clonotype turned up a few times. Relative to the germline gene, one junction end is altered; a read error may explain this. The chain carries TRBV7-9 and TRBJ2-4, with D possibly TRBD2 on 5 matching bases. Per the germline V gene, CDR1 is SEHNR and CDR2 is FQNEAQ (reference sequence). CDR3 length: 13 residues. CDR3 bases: TGTGCCAGCAGCCTAGCTCTCAAAAACATTCAGTACTTC. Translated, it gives CASSLALKNIQYF.

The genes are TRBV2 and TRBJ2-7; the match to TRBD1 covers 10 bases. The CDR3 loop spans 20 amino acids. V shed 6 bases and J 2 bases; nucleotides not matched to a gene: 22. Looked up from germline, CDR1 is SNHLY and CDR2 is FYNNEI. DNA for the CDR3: TGTGCCAGCAGCTACGAACTGCCCTTTTCCGGGACAGGGGTAACCTACGAGCAGTACTTC. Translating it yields CASSYELPFSGTGVTYEQYF.

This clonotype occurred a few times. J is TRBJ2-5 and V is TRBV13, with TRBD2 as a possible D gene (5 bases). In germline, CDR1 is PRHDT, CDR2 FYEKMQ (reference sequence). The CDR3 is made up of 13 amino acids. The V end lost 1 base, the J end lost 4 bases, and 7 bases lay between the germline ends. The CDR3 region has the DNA TGTGCCAGCAGCTTAGTTGGAGGAGAGACCCAGTACTTC. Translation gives CASSLVGGETQYF.

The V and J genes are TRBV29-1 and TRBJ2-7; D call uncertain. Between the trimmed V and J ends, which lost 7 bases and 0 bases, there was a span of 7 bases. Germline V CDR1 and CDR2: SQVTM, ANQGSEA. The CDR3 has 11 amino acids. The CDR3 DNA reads TGCAGCGCCCGGACCTCCTACGAGCAGTACTTC. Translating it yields CSARTSYEQYF.

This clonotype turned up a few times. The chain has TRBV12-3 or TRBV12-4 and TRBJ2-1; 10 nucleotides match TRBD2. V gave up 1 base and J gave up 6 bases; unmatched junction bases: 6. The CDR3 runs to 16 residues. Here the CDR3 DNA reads TGTGCCAGCAGTTTAGGGACTAGCGGAAGTGTCAATGAGCAGTTCTTC. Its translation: CASSLGTSGSVNEQFF.

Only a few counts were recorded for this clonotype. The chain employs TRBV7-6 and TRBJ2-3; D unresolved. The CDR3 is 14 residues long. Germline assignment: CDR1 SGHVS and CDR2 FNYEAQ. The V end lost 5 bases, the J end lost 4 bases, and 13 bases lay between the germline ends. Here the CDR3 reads CASSPGNSADTQYF. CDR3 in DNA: TGTGCCAGCAGCCCCGGTAACTCTGCAGATACGCAGTATTTT.

The CDR3 coding sequence is TGTGCCATCAGCCAGGGGGCGAAGGAGACCCAGTACTTC. Translating gives CAISQGAKETQYF. The chain links TRBV10-3 to TRBJ2-5, with 8 bases aligning to TRBD1. The CDR3 contains 13 residues. Germline V gene data show CDR1 as ENHRY and CDR2 as SYGVKD. The trim removed 6 bases at V and 5 bases at J, leaving 5 bases unmatched.

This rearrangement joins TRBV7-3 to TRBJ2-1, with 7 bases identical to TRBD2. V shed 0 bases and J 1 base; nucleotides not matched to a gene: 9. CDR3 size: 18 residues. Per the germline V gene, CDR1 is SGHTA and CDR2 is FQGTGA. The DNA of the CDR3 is TGTGCCAGCAGCTTAACGGTCTCCCAAGCGGGGTCCTACAATGAGCAGTTCTTC. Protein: CASSLTVSQAGSYNEQFF.

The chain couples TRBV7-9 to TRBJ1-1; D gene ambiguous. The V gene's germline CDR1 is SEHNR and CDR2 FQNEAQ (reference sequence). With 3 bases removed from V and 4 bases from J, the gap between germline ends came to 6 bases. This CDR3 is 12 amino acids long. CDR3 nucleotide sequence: TGTGCCAGCAGCTTGGTGGCCACTGAAGCTTTCTTT. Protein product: CASSLVATEAFF.

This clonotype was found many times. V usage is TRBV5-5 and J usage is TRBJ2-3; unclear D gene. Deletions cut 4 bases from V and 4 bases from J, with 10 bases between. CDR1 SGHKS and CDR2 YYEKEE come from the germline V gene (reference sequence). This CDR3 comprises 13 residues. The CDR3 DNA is TGTGCCAGCAGCCCCTTAAGCGCAGATACGCAGTATTTT. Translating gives CASSPLSADTQYF. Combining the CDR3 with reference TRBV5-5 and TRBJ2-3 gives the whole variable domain DAGVTQSPTHLIKTRGQQVTLRCSPISGHKSVSWYQQVLGQGPQFIFQYYEKEERGRGNFPDRFSARQFPNYSSELNVNALLLGDSALYLCASSPLSADTQYFGPGTRLTVL.

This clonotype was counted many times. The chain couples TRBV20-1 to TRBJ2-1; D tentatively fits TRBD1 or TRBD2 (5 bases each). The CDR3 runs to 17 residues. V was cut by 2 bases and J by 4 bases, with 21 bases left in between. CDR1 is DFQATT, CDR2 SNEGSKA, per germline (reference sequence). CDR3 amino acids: CSARNLIGGISYNEQFF. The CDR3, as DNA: TGCAGTGCTAGAAACCTTATTGGGGGAATCAGTTACAATGAGCAGTTCTTC.

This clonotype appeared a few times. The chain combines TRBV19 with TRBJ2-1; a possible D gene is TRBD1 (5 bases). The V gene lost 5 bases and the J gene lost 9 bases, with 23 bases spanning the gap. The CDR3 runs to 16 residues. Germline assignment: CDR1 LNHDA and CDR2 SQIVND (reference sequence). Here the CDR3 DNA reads TGTGCCAGTAGTCAGGTTCAGGGTCCCCCGGAGAGTGAGCAGTTCTTC. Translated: CASSQVQGPPESEQFF.

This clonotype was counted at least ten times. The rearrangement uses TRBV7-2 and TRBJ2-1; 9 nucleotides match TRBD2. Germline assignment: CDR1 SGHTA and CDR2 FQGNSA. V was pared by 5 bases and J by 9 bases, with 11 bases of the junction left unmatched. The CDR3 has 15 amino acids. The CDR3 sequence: CASSPLASGKAEQFF. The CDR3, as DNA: TGTGCCAGCAGCCCGCTGGCTAGCGGGAAGGCTGAGCAGTTCTTC.

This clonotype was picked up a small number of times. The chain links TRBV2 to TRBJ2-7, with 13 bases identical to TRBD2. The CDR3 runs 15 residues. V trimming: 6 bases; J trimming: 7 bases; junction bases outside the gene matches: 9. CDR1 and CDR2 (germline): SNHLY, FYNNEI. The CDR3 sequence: CASRGTSGRAREQYF. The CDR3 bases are TGTGCCAGCAGGGGAACTAGCGGGAGGGCCCGGGAGCAGTACTTC.

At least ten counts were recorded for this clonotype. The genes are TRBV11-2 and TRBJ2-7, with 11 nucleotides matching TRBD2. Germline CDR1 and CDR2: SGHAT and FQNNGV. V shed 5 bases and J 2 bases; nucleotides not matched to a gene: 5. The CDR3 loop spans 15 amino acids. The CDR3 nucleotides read TGTGCCAGCAGCCCGGGGACTAGCGGAACCTACGAGCAGTACTTC. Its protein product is CASSPGTSGTYEQYF.

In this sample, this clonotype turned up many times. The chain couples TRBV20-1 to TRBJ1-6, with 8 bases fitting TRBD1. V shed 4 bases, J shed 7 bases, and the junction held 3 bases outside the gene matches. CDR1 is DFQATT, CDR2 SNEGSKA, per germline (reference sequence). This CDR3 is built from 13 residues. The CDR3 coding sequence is TGCAGTGCTAACAGACAGGGGAATTCACCCCTCCACTTT. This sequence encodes CSANRQGNSPLHF.

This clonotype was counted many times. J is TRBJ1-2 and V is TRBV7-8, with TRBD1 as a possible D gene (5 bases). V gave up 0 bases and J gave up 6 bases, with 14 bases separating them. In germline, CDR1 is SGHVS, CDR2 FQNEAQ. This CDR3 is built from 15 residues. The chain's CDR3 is CASSLAPGSADGYTF. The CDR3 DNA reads TGTGCCAGCAGCTTAGCCCCAGGGTCTGCGGATGGCTACACCTTC.

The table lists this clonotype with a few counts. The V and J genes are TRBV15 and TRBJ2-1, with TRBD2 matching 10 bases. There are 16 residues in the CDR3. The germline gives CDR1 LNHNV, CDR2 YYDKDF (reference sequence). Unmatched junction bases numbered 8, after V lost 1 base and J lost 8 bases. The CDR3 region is CATSRVPLAGEDEQFF. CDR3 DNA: TGTGCCACCAGCAGAGTTCCCCTAGCGGGAGAGGATGAGCAGTTCTTC.

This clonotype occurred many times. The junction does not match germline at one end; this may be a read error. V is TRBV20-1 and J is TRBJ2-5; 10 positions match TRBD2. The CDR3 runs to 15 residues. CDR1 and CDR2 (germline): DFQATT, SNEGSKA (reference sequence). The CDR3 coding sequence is TGCAGTACTAGTACTAGCGGGAACGTAAGAGAGACCCAGTACTTC. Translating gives CSTSTSGNVRETQYF.